This TCR beta chain was identified during a study of blood T cell repertoires in COVID-19. Germline CDR1 reads KGHSH; CDR2 reads LQKENI. The CDR3 has 14 amino acids. Trimming removed 3 bases from V and 8 bases from J, with 11 bases in between. The table came from immunoSEQ multiplex PCR; TCRdb's copy has only in-frame clones and leaves some out. Of 70,000 to 95,000 clones in the sample, 80% to 90% were seen once. The rearrangement uses TRBV18 and TRBJ1-6; TRBD1 is a possible D gene (6 bases). The source of this sequence is a man in his forties or fifties with active COVID-19. The source material was peripheral blood. CDR3 DNA: TGTGCCAGCTCACCCACAGGGAAGGATTCACCCCTCCACTTT. It yields the protein CASSPTGKDSPLHF. The variable domain in full, completed from reference TRBV18 and TRBJ1-6, reads NAGVMQNPRHLVRRRGQEARLRCSPMKGHSHVYWYRQLPEEGLKFMVYLQKENIIDESGMPKERFSAEFPKEGPSILRIQQVVRGDSAAYFCASSPTGKDSPLHFGNGTRLTVT.